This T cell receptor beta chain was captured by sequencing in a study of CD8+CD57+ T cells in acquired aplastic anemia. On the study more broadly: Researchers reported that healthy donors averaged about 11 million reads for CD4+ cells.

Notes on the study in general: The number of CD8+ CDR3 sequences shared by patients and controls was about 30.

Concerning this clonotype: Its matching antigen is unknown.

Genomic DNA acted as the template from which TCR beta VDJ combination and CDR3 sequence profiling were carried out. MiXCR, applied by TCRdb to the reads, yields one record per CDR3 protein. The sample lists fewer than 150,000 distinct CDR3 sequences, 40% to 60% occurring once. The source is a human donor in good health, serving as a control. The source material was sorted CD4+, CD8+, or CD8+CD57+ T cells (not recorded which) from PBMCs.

The CDR3 coding sequence is TGTGCCAGCAGGGGAGGCTACGAGCAGTTCTTC. Amino acid sequence: CASRGGYEQFF. V gene TRBV2 combines with J gene TRBJ2-1; D possibly corresponds to TRBD2 (6 bases). CDR1 is SNHLY, CDR2 FYNNEI, per germline. This CDR3 spans 11 amino acids. The V gene lost 6 bases and the J gene lost 10 bases, with 10 bases spanning the gap.